This TCR beta chain was obtained from a study of Ad26.COV2.S vaccination and SARS-CoV-2 variants. Study context: The authors gave Ad26.COV2.S intramuscularly, either once or twice 56 days apart.

Treatment denoted: roughly 20 received Ad26.COV2.S at low or high dose, single or two shots; 5 received placebo; per-sample allocation not given. After the first vaccine or placebo injection, samples were drawn on day 63. What was given as vaccine was an Ad26 vector encoding Wuhan-strain SARS-CoV-2 spike. The CDR3 runs to 14 residues. The ends were cut back, 6 bases at V and 3 bases at J, with 14 bases in the middle. The germline V gene has CDR1 ENHRY and CDR2 SYGVKD. Using immunoSEQ multiplex PCR, the repertoire was profiled, and TCRdb retains in-frame clones only, with some absent. The sample has hundreds of thousands of clones; roughly 90% are singletons.

Specimen: peripheral blood, collected in a trial of Ad26.COV2.S vaccine versus placebo. The clonotype comes from a person between 18 and 65 years old who received the Ad26.COV2.S COVID-19 vaccine or a placebo. This chain uses TRBV10-3 with TRBJ1-1, with D possibly matching TRBD1 (5 bases). The chain's CDR3 is CAIRMDLGDTEAFF. The CDR3 coding sequence is TGTGCCATCAGGATGGATTTAGGGGACACTGAAGCTTTCTTT.